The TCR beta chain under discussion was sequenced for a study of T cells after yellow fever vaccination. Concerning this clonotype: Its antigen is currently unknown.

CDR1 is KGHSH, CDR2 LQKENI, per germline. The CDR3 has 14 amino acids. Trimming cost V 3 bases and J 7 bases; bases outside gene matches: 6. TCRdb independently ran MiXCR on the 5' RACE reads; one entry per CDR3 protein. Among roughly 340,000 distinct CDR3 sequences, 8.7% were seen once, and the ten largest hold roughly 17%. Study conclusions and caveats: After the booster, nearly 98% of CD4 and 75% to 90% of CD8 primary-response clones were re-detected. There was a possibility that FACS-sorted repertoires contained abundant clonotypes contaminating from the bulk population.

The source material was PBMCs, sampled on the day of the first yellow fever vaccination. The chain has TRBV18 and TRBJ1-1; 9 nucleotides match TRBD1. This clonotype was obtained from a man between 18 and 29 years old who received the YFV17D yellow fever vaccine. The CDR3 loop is CASSPRDRADEAFF. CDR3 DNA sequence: TGTGCCAGCTCACCGCGGGACAGGGCAGATGAAGCTTTCTTT.